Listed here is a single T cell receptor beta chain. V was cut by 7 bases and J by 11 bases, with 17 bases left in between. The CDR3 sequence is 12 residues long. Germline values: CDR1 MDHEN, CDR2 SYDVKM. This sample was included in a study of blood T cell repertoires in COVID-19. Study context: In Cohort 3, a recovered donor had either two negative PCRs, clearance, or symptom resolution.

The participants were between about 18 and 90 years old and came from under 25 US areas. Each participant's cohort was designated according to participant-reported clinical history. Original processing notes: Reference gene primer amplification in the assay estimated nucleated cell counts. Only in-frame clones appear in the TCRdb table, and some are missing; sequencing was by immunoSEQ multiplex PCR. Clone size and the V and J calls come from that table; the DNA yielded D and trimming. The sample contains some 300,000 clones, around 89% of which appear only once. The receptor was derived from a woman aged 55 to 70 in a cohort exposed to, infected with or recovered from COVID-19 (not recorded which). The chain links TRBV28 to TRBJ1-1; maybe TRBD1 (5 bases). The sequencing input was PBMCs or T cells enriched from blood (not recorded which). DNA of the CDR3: TGTGCCAGCACCTTGGCGGAGGGACGGGCTTTCTTT. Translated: CASTLAEGRAFF. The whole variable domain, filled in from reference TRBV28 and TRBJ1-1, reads DVKVTQSSRYLVKRTGEKVFLECVQDMDHENMFWYRQDPGLGLRLIYFSYDVKMKEKGDIPEGYSVSREKKERFSLILESASTNQTSMYLCASTLAEGRAFFGQGTRLTVV.